The TCR beta chain described here comes from a study of beta chain features in type 1 diabetes. Study-level results: TCRB CDR3s from Type 1 diabetes patients were moderately but significantly shorter in all four CD4+ subsets.

Germline CDR1 reads MNHEY; CDR2 reads SMNVEV (reference sequence). V lost 5 bases, J lost 4 bases, and 21 bases lay in between. There are 17 residues in the CDR3. This clone has a handful of counts. Its antigen is currently unknown. The isolated RNA, all of it, was reverse transcribed, so expressed TCRB transcripts were what got sequenced. Sequencing used immunoSEQ multiplex PCR; TCRdb keeps in-frame clones, though not all of them. The sample lists around 690,000 clones, 12% seen once, with more than 0.09% in the top ten. This chain joins TRBV27 and TRBJ1-5; TRBD1 might be the D (6 bases). The sequenced material came from naive CD4+ T cells from blood. The sequence derives from a man aged 25 to 45 with type 1 diabetes. As DNA, the CDR3 is TGTGCCAGCAGTCTCCGTCCCGGGGGGCCCGGGAATCAGCCCCAGCATTTT. Translating gives CASSLRPGGPGNQPQHF.